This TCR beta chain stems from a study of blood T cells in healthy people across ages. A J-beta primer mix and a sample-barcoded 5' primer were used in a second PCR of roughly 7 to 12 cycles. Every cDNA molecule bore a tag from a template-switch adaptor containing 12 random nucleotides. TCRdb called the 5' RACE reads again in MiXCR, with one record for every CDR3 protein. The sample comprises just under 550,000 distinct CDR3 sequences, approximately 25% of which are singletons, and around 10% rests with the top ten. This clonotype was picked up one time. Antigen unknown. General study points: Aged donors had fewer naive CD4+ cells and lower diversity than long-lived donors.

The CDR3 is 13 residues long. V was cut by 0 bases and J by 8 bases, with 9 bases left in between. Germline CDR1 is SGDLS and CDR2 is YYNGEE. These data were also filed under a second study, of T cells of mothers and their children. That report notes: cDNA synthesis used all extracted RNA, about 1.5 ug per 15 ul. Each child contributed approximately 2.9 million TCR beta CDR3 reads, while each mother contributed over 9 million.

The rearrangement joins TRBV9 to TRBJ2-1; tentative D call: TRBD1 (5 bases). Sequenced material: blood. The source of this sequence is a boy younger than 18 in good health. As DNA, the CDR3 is TGTGCCAGCAGCGTAGGGTTGACAGATGAGCAGTTCTTC. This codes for CASSVGLTDEQFF.